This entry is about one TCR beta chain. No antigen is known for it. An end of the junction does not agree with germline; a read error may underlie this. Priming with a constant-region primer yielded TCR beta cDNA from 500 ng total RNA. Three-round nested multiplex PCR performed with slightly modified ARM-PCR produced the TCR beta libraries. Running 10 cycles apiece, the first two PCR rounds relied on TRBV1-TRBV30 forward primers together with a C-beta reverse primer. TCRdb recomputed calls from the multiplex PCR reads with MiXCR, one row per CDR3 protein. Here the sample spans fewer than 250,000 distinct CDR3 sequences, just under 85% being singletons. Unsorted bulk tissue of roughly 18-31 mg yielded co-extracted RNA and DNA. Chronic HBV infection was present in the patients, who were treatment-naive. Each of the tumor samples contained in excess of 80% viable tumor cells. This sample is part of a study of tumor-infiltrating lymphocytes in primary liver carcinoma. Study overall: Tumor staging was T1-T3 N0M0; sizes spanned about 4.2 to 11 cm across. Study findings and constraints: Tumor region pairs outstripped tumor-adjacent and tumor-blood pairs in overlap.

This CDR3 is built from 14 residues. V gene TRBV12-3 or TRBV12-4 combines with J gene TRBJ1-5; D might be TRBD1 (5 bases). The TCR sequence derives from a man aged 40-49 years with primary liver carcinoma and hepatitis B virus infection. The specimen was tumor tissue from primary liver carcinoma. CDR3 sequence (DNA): TGTGCCAACAGTTTCAGGGCTTCGGAGCAGTCCCAGCATTTT. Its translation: CANSFRASEQSQHF.